The 9 T cell receptor beta chains reported below all come from one sample, sequenced in a study of T cells in localized non-small cell lung cancer. Profiled with immunoSEQ multiplex PCR; TCRdb holds only in-frame clones, not every one. This sample has about 33,000 clones, with roughly nine tenths found just once. This material consisted of PBMCs, taken before any cancer treatment. The receptor source for this set is a man aged 35 to 69 with stage II lung adenocarcinoma.

V gene TRBV6-5 combines with J gene TRBJ1-1; TRBD1 aligns across 7 bases. From germline, CDR1 is MNHEY and CDR2 SVGAGI. V gave up 6 bases and J gave up 5 bases; unmatched junction bases: 12. The CDR3 spans 15 residues. The CDR3 loop is CASSRTGRGRTEAFF. The CDR3 DNA reads TGTGCCAGCAGCCGAACCGGCAGGGGGAGGACTGAAGCTTTCTTT.

This chain links TRBV9 with TRBJ2-1; D remains ambiguous. CDR1 and CDR2 (germline): SGDLS, YYNGEE. V lost 0 bases and J lost 5, with 15 bases in between. The CDR3 length is 16 residues. The CDR3 sequence is CASSVVERPRNNEQFF. The CDR3 nucleotides read TGTGCCAGCAGCGTAGTAGAACGCCCTAGGAACAATGAGCAGTTCTTC.

The rearrangement uses TRBV11-3 and TRBJ2-1, with TRBD2 matching over 7 bases. In germline, CDR1 is SGHNT, CDR2 YENEEA. The CDR3 totals 16 residues. The junction had 12 bases not matched to a gene; V was cut back by 1 base and J by 9 bases. The chain's CDR3 is CASSLVLREMGGEQFF. CDR3 nucleotides: TGTGCCAGCAGCTTAGTGTTGCGGGAGATGGGGGGTGAGCAGTTCTTC.

This chain joins TRBV15 and TRBJ1-2, with 7 bases identical to TRBD1. The germline CDR1 and CDR2 sequences are LNHNV and YYDKDF (reference sequence). After removal of 8 bases from V and 4 bases from J, the junction contained 13 bases not matched to a gene. This CDR3 spans 15 amino acids. In DNA form, the CDR3 reads TGTGCCACCCAATACGAACAGGGGCTTAGCTATGGCTACACCTTC. Translated, it gives CATQYEQGLSYGYTF.

The sample holds one count of this clone. V gene TRBV29-1 combines with J gene TRBJ1-1; no reliable D call. The CDR3 contains 14 residues. Germline V gene data show CDR1 as SQVTM and CDR2 as ANQGSEA. The ends were cut back, 1 base at V and 1 base at J, with 10 bases in the middle. CDR3 sequence: CSVEGSARNTEAFF. The CDR3 region has the DNA TGCAGCGTTGAAGGGTCTGCCAGGAACACTGAAGCTTTCTTT.

The chain employs TRBV28 and TRBJ2-5; tentative D call: TRBD2 (5 bases). CDR3 length equals 13 residues. Germline CDR1 and CDR2: MDHEN and SYDVKM. Trimming cost V 5 bases and J 0 bases, with 7 bases left between them. CDR3 bases: TGTGCCAGCAGTACCGGGAACCAAGAGACCCAGTACTTC. Protein: CASSTGNQETQYF.

This rearrangement joins TRBV28 to TRBJ2-7; no firm D call. Looked up from germline, CDR1 is MDHEN and CDR2 is SYDVKM. The CDR3 sequence is 13 residues long. V lost 8 bases, J lost 3 bases, and 14 bases lay in between. For the CDR3, the DNA is TGTGCCAGCGCCCCTGGTCCTCTCTACGAGCAGTACTTC. As protein: CASAPGPLYEQYF.

This clone is a singleton in its sample. In DNA form, the CDR3 reads TGTGCCAGCAGCTTAAGCGGGGAGACCCAGTACTTC. Translated: CASSLSGETQYF. The chain links TRBV11-2 to TRBJ2-5; possible D gene TRBD2, 6 bases. This CDR3 is 12 amino acids long. Germline values: CDR1 SGHAT, CDR2 FQNNGV. V dropped 2 bases and J dropped 5 bases, with 6 bases sitting between them. Filled out from reference TRBV11-2 and TRBJ2-5, the complete variable domain reads EAGVAQSPRYKIIEKRQSVAFWCNPISGHATLYWYQQILGQGPKLLIQFQNNGVVDDSQLPKDRFSAERLKGVDSTLKIQPAKLEDSAVYLCASSLSGETQYFGPGTRLLVL.

The genes are TRBV28 and TRBJ2-7; D is unresolved. The CDR3 is made up of 15 amino acids. Looked up from germline, CDR1 is MDHEN and CDR2 is SYDVKM. Trimming stripped 4 bases from V and 3 bases from J, with 16 bases between. CDR3 nucleotide sequence: TGTGCCAGCAGTTCGCCGACTCGCTTCTTCTACGAGCAGTACTTC. As protein: CASSSPTRFFYEQYF.